This T cell receptor beta chain originates from a study of OX40 agonist ivuxolimab in advanced cancers. General study findings and limits: CD4+ and CD8+ blood T cells expanded clonally by week 6 at 0.1 to 3.0 mg/kg. Some nonresponders additionally presented with little normalized T-cell clonal expansion.

As regards this clone: Its target is not known.

The assay was immunoSEQ multiplex PCR, and TCRdb's table has in-frame clones only and misses some. The sample yields about 27,000 clones, roughly 85% seen once. The junction had 7 bases not matched to a gene; V was cut back by 5 bases and J by 3 bases. Looked up from germline, CDR1 is LNHNV and CDR2 is YYDKDF (reference sequence). The CDR3 has 15 residues. This clonotype was sampled from an adult with an advanced solid tumor such as melanoma, head and neck, liver or kidney cancer. This sample comprised CD4+ or CD8+ T cells sorted from blood, obtained in a trial of the OX40 agonist ivuxolimab. The chain is built from TRBV15 and TRBJ1-1, with TRBD1 matching 9 bases. CDR3 residues: CATSDRQGGDTEAFF. The CDR3 coding sequence is TGTGCCACCAGCGACCGACAGGGGGGGGACACTGAAGCTTTCTTT.